The rows below give T cell receptor beta chains drawn from one sample of a study of response to subunit inactivated influenza vaccine. MiXCR, run by TCRdb on the RT-PCR reads, gives a single entry per CDR3 protein. In the table there are 450,000 to 600,000 distinct CDR3 sequences, about 15% of which are singletons. This material consisted of CD4+ T cells sorted from PBMCs, taken roughly 24 months after vaccination. Every receptor here comes from a man between 50 and 75 years old who received an inactivated influenza vaccine. Each CDR3 is given with its conserved first and last residue. Fields, in order: clone size, J gene, D gene, V gene, CDR3 length, CDR3 protein, CDR3 DNA. D genes are given only for firm matches. A clone size is listed for some rows: how often the clone was seen (once, few, many), or a class if it is expanded.

size: few
J: TRBJ1-4
D: NA
V: TRBV3-1
length: 16
CDR3: CASSHPFGGENEKLFF
DNA: TGTGCCAGCAGCCACCCATTCGGGGGAGAAAATGAAAAACTGTTTTTT

size: NA
J: TRBJ2-1
D: NA
V: TRBV6-5
length: 15
CDR3: CASSYADTPYNEQFF
DNA: TGTGCCAGCAGTTACGCCGACACCCCCTACAATGAGCAGTTCTTC

size: NA
J: TRBJ2-5
D: TRBD2
V: TRBV12-3/TRBV12-4
length: 14
CDR3: CASSVTSGGTTQYF
DNA: TGTGCCAGCAGCGTCACTAGCGGTGGCACGACCCAGTACTTC

size: NA
J: TRBJ2-7
D: NA
V: TRBV10-2
length: 13
CDR3: CASGDLGGKEQYF
DNA: TGCGCCAGCGGGGATCTAGGGGGAAAAGAGCAGTACTTC

size: NA
J: TRBJ1-1
D: NA
V: TRBV3-1
length: 11
CDR3: CASSQDAWHLF
DNA: TGTGCCAGCAGCCAAGATGCTTGGCACCTCTTT

size: NA
J: TRBJ2-2
D: NA
V: TRBV29-1
length: 13
CDR3: CSATEPGAGELFF
DNA: TGCAGCGCGACAGAACCCGGCGCCGGGGAGCTGTTTTTT

size: NA
J: TRBJ1-6
D: NA
V: TRBV12-3/TRBV12-4
length: 13
CDR3: CASMRQGNSPLHF
DNA: TGTGCCAGCATGCGCCAGGGTAATTCACCCCTCCACTTT

size: many
J: TRBJ2-3
D: NA
V: TRBV10-3
length: 16
CDR3: CAISESGPVPTDTQYF
DNA: TGTGCCATCAGTGAGTCGGGACCAGTGCCCACAGATACGCAGTATTTT

size: NA
J: TRBJ2-5
D: NA
V: TRBV6-2/TRBV6-3
length: 13
CDR3: CASSWGDQETQYF
DNA: TGTGCCAGCAGTTGGGGTGACCAAGAGACCCAGTACTTC

size: NA
J: TRBJ2-1
D: NA
V: TRBV29-1
length: 10
CDR3: CSVEFNEQFF
DNA: TGCAGCGTTGAATTCAATGAGCAGTTCTTC

size: many
J: TRBJ2-2
D: NA
V: TRBV27
length: 13
CDR3: CATRDTNTGELFF
DNA: TGTGCCACAAGGGACACCAACACCGGGGAGCTGTTTTTT

size: NA
J: TRBJ2-5
D: TRBD1
V: TRBV20-1
length: 15
CDR3: CSARDGDRGRETQYF
DNA: TGCAGTGCTAGAGACGGGGACAGGGGGCGGGAGACCCAGTACTTC

size: NA
J: TRBJ2-5
D: NA
V: TRBV27
length: 15
CDR3: CASSSGLLLQETQYF
DNA: TGTGCCAGCAGTTCTGGTCTCCTCCTTCAAGAGACCCAGTACTTC

size: many
J: TRBJ2-3
D: NA
V: TRBV20-1
length: 14
CDR3: CSASLGVRTDTQYF
DNA: TGCAGTGCTAGCTTGGGGGTCCGGACAGATACGCAGTATTTT

size: few
J: TRBJ2-7
D: TRBD2
V: TRBV5-1
length: 16
CDR3: CASSWTGLDVLGEQYF
DNA: TGCGCCAGCAGCTGGACGGGACTAGACGTCCTCGGAGAGCAGTACTTC

size: few
J: TRBJ2-7
D: TRBD2
V: TRBV4-2
length: 15
CDR3: CASSQEVGLAYEQYF
DNA: TGTGCCAGCAGCCAAGAAGTCGGACTAGCCTACGAGCAGTACTTC

size: NA
J: TRBJ2-2
D: NA
V: TRBV7-9
length: 17
CDR3: CASSLGDTGGNTGELFF
DNA: TGTGCCAGCAGCTTAGGCGACACCGGAGGGAACACCGGGGAGCTGTTTTTT

size: many
J: TRBJ2-7
D: NA
V: TRBV10-3
length: 14
CDR3: CAISESNHNYEQYF
DNA: TGTGCCATCAGTGAGTCAAACCATAACTACGAGCAGTACTTC

size: few
J: TRBJ2-1
D: NA
V: TRBV11-2
length: 19
CDR3: CASSPYTPSWRQRAGEQFF
DNA: TGTGCCAGCAGCCCCTATACCCCCTCTTGGCGGCAAAGGGCCGGTGAGCAGTTCTTC

size: few
J: TRBJ1-4
D: NA
V: TRBV10-3
length: 13
CDR3: CAISLQGFEKLFF
DNA: TGTGCCATCAGCCTACAGGGTTTCGAAAAACTGTTTTTT

size: many
J: TRBJ2-1
D: NA
V: TRBV29-1
length: 11
CDR3: CSVLDYNEQFF
DNA: TGCAGCGTACTAGATTACAATGAGCAGTTCTTC

size: NA
J: TRBJ1-3
D: NA
V: TRBV4-3
length: 15
CDR3: CASSQVWGSGNTIYF
DNA: TGCGCCAGCAGCCAAGTCTGGGGTTCCGGAAACACCATATATTTT

size: many
J: TRBJ2-7
D: TRBD1
V: TRBV11-2
length: 16
CDR3: CASSLDAGQGVYEQYF
DNA: TGTGCCAGCAGCTTAGACGCGGGACAGGGGGTCTACGAGCAGTACTTC

size: few
J: TRBJ1-2
D: TRBD1
V: TRBV6-1
length: 14
CDR3: CASSQTGLGQGYTF
DNA: TGTGCCAGCAGCCAGACAGGGCTCGGACAAGGCTACACCTTC

size: few
J: TRBJ1-4
D: TRBD1
V: TRBV5-1
length: 14
CDR3: CASRSGQGNEKLFF
DNA: TGCGCCAGCAGGTCGGGACAGGGAAATGAAAAACTGTTTTTT

size: NA
J: TRBJ2-3
D: NA
V: TRBV6-1
length: 14
CDR3: CASSPPGVPDTQYF
DNA: TGTGCCAGCAGTCCGCCGGGGGTTCCAGATACGCAGTATTTT

size: few
J: TRBJ2-2
D: NA
V: TRBV24-1
length: 14
CDR3: CATHQGGNTGELFF
DNA: TGTGCCACCCACCAGGGGGGCAACACCGGGGAGCTGTTTTTT

size: many
J: TRBJ2-3
D: TRBD1
V: TRBV10-3
length: 14
CDR3: CAISAGTGSDTQYF
DNA: TGTGCCATCAGTGCCGGGACAGGGTCGGATACGCAGTATTTT

size: NA
J: TRBJ1-4
D: TRBD1
V: TRBV11-2
length: 16
CDR3: CASSGGQGTTNEKLFF
DNA: TGTGCCAGCAGCGGGGGACAGGGCACAACTAATGAAAAACTGTTTTTT

size: few
J: TRBJ2-5
D: TRBD2
V: TRBV4-2
length: 16
CDR3: CASSQDSSGRLETQYF
DNA: TGTGCCAGCAGCCAAGATAGTAGCGGGAGGCTAGAGACCCAGTACTTC

size: few
J: TRBJ1-5
D: TRBD1
V: TRBV19
length: 14
CDR3: CASRPTGGNQPQHF
DNA: TGTGCCAGTAGGCCGACAGGGGGCAATCAGCCCCAGCATTTT

size: few
J: TRBJ1-3
D: NA
V: TRBV4-3
length: 15
CDR3: CASSRNQGSGNTIYF
DNA: TGCGCCAGCAGCCGAAACCAGGGTTCTGGAAACACCATATATTTT

size: many
J: TRBJ2-1
D: NA
V: TRBV4-2
length: 16
CDR3: CASSQEQGGRYNEQFF
DNA: TGTGCCAGCAGCCAAGAACAGGGAGGGCGATACAATGAGCAGTTCTTC

size: NA
J: TRBJ2-7
D: TRBD2
V: TRBV20-1
length: 13
CDR3: CSATGTRYPEQYF
DNA: TGCAGTGCTACCGGGACTAGATACCCCGAGCAGTACTTC

size: NA
J: TRBJ2-2
D: TRBD1
V: TRBV15
length: 15
CDR3: CATSSDRVNTGELFF
DNA: TGTGCCACCAGCAGTGACAGGGTGAACACCGGGGAGCTGTTTTTT

size: many
J: TRBJ2-6
D: NA
V: TRBV6-5
length: 16
CDR3: CASSYSRNSGANVLTF
DNA: TGTGCCAGCAGTTACTCACGTAACTCTGGGGCCAACGTCCTGACTTTC

size: few
J: TRBJ2-3
D: TRBD2
V: TRBV12-3/TRBV12-4
length: 14
CDR3: CASSQLAGAYTQYF
DNA: TGTGCCAGCAGCCAACTAGCGGGAGCGTATACGCAGTATTTT

size: NA
J: TRBJ2-5
D: NA
V: TRBV10-3
length: 13
CDR3: CAISGGDWETQYF
DNA: TGTGCCATCAGTGGGGGGGACTGGGAGACCCAGTACTTC

size: few
J: TRBJ2-7
D: NA
V: TRBV5-1
length: 13
CDR3: CASSLEAGIEQYF
DNA: TGCGCCAGCAGCTTGGAGGCGGGAATCGAGCAGTACTTC

size: NA
J: TRBJ1-5
D: TRBD1
V: TRBV12-3/TRBV12-4
length: 13
CDR3: CASSFDRGQPQHF
DNA: TGTGCCAGCAGTTTTGACAGGGGTCAGCCCCAGCATTTT

size: many
J: TRBJ1-2
D: NA
V: TRBV3-1
length: 14
CDR3: CASSAWGTNYGYTF
DNA: TGTGCCAGCAGCGCTTGGGGTACTAACTATGGCTACACCTTC

size: NA
J: TRBJ2-5
D: TRBD2
V: TRBV15
length: 18
CDR3: CATSRVRFGGRIGETQYF
DNA: TGTGCCACCAGCAGAGTTCGATTCGGCGGGAGGATTGGAGAGACCCAGTACTTC

size: few
J: TRBJ2-5
D: TRBD2
V: TRBV29-1
length: 13
CDR3: CSVAGGRQETQYF
DNA: TGCAGCGTTGCGGGAGGGCGGCAAGAGACCCAGTACTTC

size: NA
J: TRBJ2-3
D: TRBD2
V: TRBV10-3
length: 18
CDR3: CAISLAGDLRGNTDTQYF
DNA: TGTGCCATCAGCCTCGCGGGAGATCTGAGGGGAAACACAGATACGCAGTATTTT

size: many
J: TRBJ2-2
D: TRBD1
V: TRBV2
length: 15
CDR3: CASSNEGADTGELFF
DNA: TGTGCCAGCAGCAACGAGGGGGCCGACACCGGGGAGCTGTTTTTT

size: NA
J: TRBJ2-7
D: NA
V: TRBV2
length: 13
CDR3: CASSELQTYEQYF
DNA: TGTGCCAGCAGTGAATTGCAGACCTACGAGCAGTACTTC

size: NA
J: TRBJ2-7
D: NA
V: TRBV20-1
length: 13
CDR3: CSATDITSYEQYF
DNA: TGCAGTGCCACGGACATCACCTCCTACGAGCAGTACTTC

size: many
J: TRBJ2-7
D: TRBD2
V: TRBV7-2
length: 17
CDR3: CASSLALIGGGSYEQYF
DNA: TGTGCCAGCAGCTTAGCGCTAATCGGGGGGGGCTCCTACGAGCAGTACTTC

size: few
J: TRBJ1-6
D: NA
V: TRBV9
length: 13
CDR3: CASSVVDNSPLHF
DNA: TGTGCCAGCAGCGTAGTTGATAATTCACCCCTCCACTTT

size: few
J: TRBJ2-1
D: TRBD2
V: TRBV10-3
length: 14
CDR3: CAISETGLASEQFF
DNA: TGTGCCATCAGTGAAACGGGACTAGCTAGTGAGCAGTTCTTC

size: many
J: TRBJ2-7
D: TRBD1
V: TRBV5-1
length: 14
CDR3: CASKAGTGPYEQYF
DNA: TGCGCCAGCAAAGCCGGGACAGGACCTTACGAGCAGTACTTC

size: NA
J: TRBJ1-4
D: NA
V: TRBV20-1
length: 14
CDR3: CRASGGEGPEKLFF
DNA: TGCAGGGCGAGCGGGGGAGAAGGACCTGAAAAACTGTTTTTT

size: few
J: TRBJ1-2
D: NA
V: TRBV12-3/TRBV12-4
length: 14
CDR3: CASRDTGRNYGYTF
DNA: TGTGCCAGCAGAGATACAGGGAGAAACTATGGCTACACCTTC

size: NA
J: TRBJ2-3
D: NA
V: TRBV20-1
length: 14
CDR3: CSAQSFAERNTQYF
DNA: TGCAGTGCTCAAAGTTTCGCGGAACGGAATACGCAGTATTTT